Listed here are 16 T cell receptor beta chains from one sample, sequenced in a study of blood T cell repertoires in COVID-19. The data were produced by immunoSEQ multiplex PCR, yet TCRdb's version contains in-frame clones alone and is incomplete. This repertoire shows around 95,000 clones, 88% found once; its top ten account for 5%. The sequenced material came from peripheral blood. These receptors all come from a human donor in a cohort sampled during active COVID-19.

The gene calls are TRBV7-2 and TRBJ2-7; 9 nucleotides align to TRBD2. V lost 5 bases, J lost 0 bases, and 5 bases stayed unmatched. Germline V gene lookup returns CDR1 SGHTA and CDR2 FQGNSA. The CDR3 totals 15 residues. CDR3 bases: TGTGCCAGCAGCAGAAGACTAGCGGCCTCCTACGAGCAGTACTTC. Protein sequence: CASSRRLAASYEQYF.

V gene TRBV7-9 combines with J gene TRBJ2-1; tentative D call: TRBD2 (5 bases). CDR3 size: 16 residues. Trimming removed 1 base from V and 5 bases from J, with 15 bases in between. The germline CDR1 and CDR2 sequences are SEHNR and FQNEAQ (reference sequence). The CDR3 DNA is TGTGCCAGCAGCTTAGGGTCGGGGTTACTAAACAATGAGCAGTTCTTC. It is translated as CASSLGSGLLNNEQFF.

This clone has a handful of counts. The chain recombines TRBV11-2 with TRBJ1-5, with D unclear. V was clipped by 2 bases and J by 4 bases, with 3 bases between them. The CDR3 loop spans 12 amino acids. Germline assignment: CDR1 SGHAT and CDR2 FQNNGV. The DNA for the CDR3 is TGTGCCAGCAGCTTACTTAATCAGCCCCAGCATTTT. It codes for CASSLLNQPQHF.

The rearrangement links TRBV28 to TRBJ2-1, with 15 bases fitting TRBD2. Germline CDR1 is MDHEN and CDR2 is SYDVKM. The V gene end was trimmed by 2 bases and the J gene end by 12 bases; junction bases not matched to a gene: 5. The CDR3 has 15 amino acids. DNA for the CDR3: TGTGCCAGCAGTTTAGGGACTAGCGGGAGGTTGGCGCAGTTCTTC. Translated, it gives CASSLGTSGRLAQFF.

The chain combines TRBV18 with TRBJ1-1; perhaps TRBD1 as D (5 bases). The V and J ends lost 4 bases and 1 base respectively, with 16 bases between them. Germline values: CDR1 KGHSH, CDR2 LQKENI. The length of the CDR3 is 16 residues. The CDR3 loop is CASSQTGGARNTEAFF. The CDR3, as DNA: TGTGCCAGCTCACAAACCGGAGGGGCACGGAACACTGAAGCTTTCTTT. Full variable domain (rest looked up from reference TRBV18 and TRBJ1-1): NAGVMQNPRHLVRRRGQEARLRCSPMKGHSHVYWYRQLPEEGLKFMVYLQKENIIDESGMPKERFSAEFPKEGPSILRIQQVVRGDSAAYFCASSQTGGARNTEAFFGQGTRLTVV.

This clone was counted once. V usage is TRBV10-2 and J usage is TRBJ1-3, with 8 bases aligning to TRBD1. This CDR3 region has 15 residues. J gave up 4 bases and V 2 bases, and 4 bases lay outside the gene matches. Germline CDR1 and CDR2: WSHSY and SAAADI. The CDR3 is CASSETRQGGNTIYF. The CDR3 DNA follows: TGCGCCAGCAGTGAGACCCGACAGGGGGGAAACACCATATATTTT.

The chain links TRBV15 to TRBJ1-2; 7 bases fit TRBD1. The CDR3 contains 20 residues. Germline values: CDR1 LNHNV, CDR2 YYDKDF (reference sequence). With 6 bases clipped from V and 4 bases from J, the junction kept 26 bases outside the gene matches. CDR3 residues: CATRRAQGVRGVPGLYGYTF. CDR3 DNA sequence: TGTGCCACCAGACGGGCCCAGGGGGTGCGGGGGGTTCCGGGGCTCTATGGCTACACCTTC.

The V and J genes are TRBV4-2 and TRBJ1-5; the D is unclear. The germline V gene has CDR1 LGHNA and CDR2 YNFKEQ. The CDR3 is made up of 15 amino acids. Trimming took 1 base from V and 4 from J, leaving 11 bases between them. Here the CDR3 reads CASSQAQNPNQPQHF. The CDR3 nucleotides are TGTGCCAGCAGCCAAGCACAGAACCCGAATCAGCCCCAGCATTTT.

The chain carries TRBV2 and TRBJ1-2; 10 nucleotides match TRBD1. The CDR3 has 15 residues. J lost 3 bases, V lost 10 bases, and 11 bases had no gene match. CDR1 is SNHLY and CDR2 is FYNNEI in the germline V gene. CDR3 in amino acids: CAKTRDRGWDYGYTF. The DNA of the CDR3 is TGTGCCAAAACTCGGGACAGGGGATGGGACTATGGCTACACCTTC. Full variable domain (remainder filled in from reference TRBV2 and TRBJ1-2): EPEVTQTPSHQVTQMGQEVILRCVPISNHLYFYWYRQILGQKVEFLVSFYNNEISEKSEIFDDQFSVERPDGSNFTLKIRSTKLEDSAMYFCAKTRDRGWDYGYTFGSGTRLTVV.

The rearrangement uses TRBV29-1 and TRBJ2-7; no clear D gene. Per the germline V gene, CDR1 is SQVTM and CDR2 is ANQGSEA. The ends were cut back, 1 base at V and 6 bases at J, with 13 bases in the middle. CDR3 length: 13 amino acids. The CDR3 loop reads CSVEGTPGAEQYF. The CDR3 nucleotides read TGCAGCGTTGAAGGTACACCTGGAGCCGAGCAGTACTTC.

The chain combines TRBV5-6 with TRBJ2-7; 14 bases line up with TRBD2. CDR1 and CDR2 from the germline V gene are SGHDT and YYEEEE. V was clipped by 4 bases and J by 6 bases; unmatched bases: 3. The CDR3 loop spans 14 amino acids. The CDR3 DNA follows: TGTGCCAGCAGCAAGGGACTAGCGGGAGTCGAGCAGTACTTC. It specifies CASSKGLAGVEQYF.

The chain joins TRBV24-1 to TRBJ2-3, with D perhaps TRBD2 (5 bases). This CDR3 comprises 14 residues. Germline V gene sequence: CDR1 KGHDR, CDR2 SFDVKD. The germline V and J ends were trimmed by 3 bases and 9 bases, with 15 bases remaining between them. The CDR3 DNA follows: TGTGCCACCAGTGATCTCACCGGTAGCGCGACGCAGTATTTT. Translation: CATSDLTGSATQYF.

The chain carries TRBV5-1 and TRBJ2-4, with D uncertain. Trimming cost V 1 base and J 7 bases, with 9 bases left between them. The CDR3 is made up of 13 amino acids. Germline V gene lookup returns CDR1 SGHRS and CDR2 YFSETQ. CDR3 nucleotides: TGCGCCAGCAGCTTGAGTGACATGAACATTCAGTACTTC. Translation gives CASSLSDMNIQYF.

This chain joins TRBV30 and TRBJ2-1; unclear D gene. Germline CDR1 GTSNPN, CDR2 SVGIG (reference sequence). Trimming pared 3 bases from V and 0 bases from J, leaving 9 bases between. This CDR3 comprises 14 residues. In nucleotides, the CDR3 is TGTGCCTGGAGCGTCACGAGCTCCTACAATGAGCAGTTCTTC. This codes for CAWSVTSSYNEQFF.

V and J are TRBV27 and TRBJ1-4; 8 bases align to TRBD1. Looked up from germline, CDR1 is MNHEY and CDR2 is SMNVEV (reference sequence). There are 16 residues in the CDR3. With 6 bases clipped from V and 3 bases from J, the junction kept 9 bases outside the gene matches. Written as DNA, the CDR3 is TGTGCCAGCAGGGGCAACCGGGACAGGCCTAATGAAAAACTGTTTTTT. Its translation is CASRGNRDRPNEKLFF.

The chain combines TRBV6-2 or TRBV6-3 with TRBJ1-5; the D is unclear. The length of the CDR3 is 18 residues. The germline V and J ends were trimmed by 3 bases and 0 bases, with 18 bases remaining between them. CDR1 and CDR2 (germline): MNHEY, SVGEGT. The CDR3 loop is CASSYIGWESFSNQPQHF. The CDR3 nucleotides read TGTGCCAGCAGTTATATAGGTTGGGAGTCTTTTAGCAATCAGCCCCAGCATTTT.